Listed below are T cell receptor beta chains from one sample, sequenced in a study of cytomegalovirus exposure and HLA in healthy donors. Clones were read by immunoSEQ multiplex PCR, and TCRdb kept only the in-frame ones, dropping some. The top ten hold 4.5% to 6.5% of the sample, which has 120,000 to 150,000 clones, 80% seen once. The sample taken for sequencing was PBMCs. Receptor source: a male donor in good health and CMV-seronegative. The CDR3 runs from the conserved cysteine through the conserved F or W. Fields, in order: J gene, D gene, clone size, V gene, CDR3 DNA, CDR3 protein. D genes are given only for firm matches. The size entry is marked missing in some rows and otherwise reads once, few, many or a size class.

>TRBJ2-3|TRBD2|.|TRBV5-1
TGCGCCAGCAGCCCCGGGGGGGTCACAGATACGCAGTATTTT
CASSPGGVTDTQYF
>TRBJ1-2|.|.|TRBV7-9
TGTGCCAGCAGCTTATCCCGACTCGGGGGCTACACCTTC
CASSLSRLGGYTF
>TRBJ1-1|TRBD1|.|TRBV9
TGTGCCAGCAGCGTCGGGACAGGACTTAACACTGAAGCTTTCTTT
CASSVGTGLNTEAFF
>TRBJ1-6|TRBD1|.|TRBV28
TGTGCCAGCAGTCGACAGGGTAACCATTCACCCCTCCACTTT
CASSRQGNHSPLHF
>TRBJ1-3|.|.|TRBV6-5
TGTGCCAGCAGGGAGGTCAGCTCTGGAAACACCATATATTTT
CASREVSSGNTIYF
>TRBJ1-2|.|.|TRBV19
TGTGCCAGTAGCCTAGATCCGAATGGGGGAGGCTATGGCTACACCTTC
CASSLDPNGGGYGYTF
>TRBJ1-5|.|.|TRBV6-6
TGTGCCAGCAGTCCCCCAGGCTCAGGGGATCAGCCCCAGCATTTT
CASSPPGSGDQPQHF
>TRBJ2-5|TRBD2|.|TRBV6-6
TGTGCCATCCAATTGGGGGGGGGAGAGACCCAGTACTTC
CAIQLGGGETQYF
>TRBJ2-7|.|.|TRBV5-6
TGTGCCAGCAGCGGGATGAGATCCGGACTGCCCTACGAGCAGTACTTC
CASSGMRSGLPYEQYF
>TRBJ2-1|.|.|TRBV4-2
TGTGCCAGCAGCCCCGACTTGAGCTCCTACAATGAGCAGTTCTTC
CASSPDLSSYNEQFF
>TRBJ2-2|TRBD1|.|TRBV5-1
TGCGCCAGCAACCGGGACAGGTTGAACACCGGGGAGCTGTTTTTT
CASNRDRLNTGELFF
>TRBJ2-3|TRBD2|.|TRBV5-6
TGTGCCAGCAGCTTGGGGACTAGCGGGGGGATAGATACGCAGTATTTT
CASSLGTSGGIDTQYF
>TRBJ1-2|.|.|TRBV29-1
TGCAGCGTTGACGGGGGGTATGGCTACACCTTC
CSVDGGYGYTF
>TRBJ1-1|TRBD1|.|TRBV7-8
TGTGCCAGCAGCTTAGAGGGGGCACAGGAAGCTTTCTTT
CASSLEGAQEAFF
>TRBJ1-6|TRBD1|few|TRBV2
TGTGCCACCCGGGACAGGCGGACGAATTCACCCCTCCACTTT
CATRDRRTNSPLHF
>TRBJ1-3|.|.|TRBV5-3
TGTGCCAGACGATCGCCCCGCGGCTCTGGAAACACCATATATTTT
CARRSPRGSGNTIYF
>TRBJ1-3|.|.|TRBV11-2
TGTGCCAGCAGCTGGAGCGACTCTGGAAACACCATATATTTT
CASSWSDSGNTIYF
>TRBJ2-7|.|.|TRBV27
TGTGCCAGCAGCAACCACTTGGGTCTTAGCCCCAGCGAGCAGTACTTC
CASSNHLGLSPSEQYF
>TRBJ1-2|TRBD1|.|TRBV7-2
TGTGCCAGCAGCTTCGGGACAGCCTATGGCTACACCTTC
CASSFGTAYGYTF
>TRBJ1-5|TRBD1|.|TRBV10-3
TGTGCCACCTCAGGGGGAAATCAGCCCCAGCATTTT
CATSGGNQPQHF
>TRBJ1-1|.|.|TRBV30
TGTGCCTGGAGTGCTGAGATGAACACTGAAGCTTTCTTT
CAWSAEMNTEAFF
>TRBJ2-7|TRBD1|.|TRBV5-1
TGCGCCAGCAGCTTGGGGAATCAAAGACAGGGGACCTCCTACGAGCAGTACTTC
CASSLGNQRQGTSYEQYF
>TRBJ2-1|.|.|TRBV19
TGTGCCAGTAGTAACCCCATGTACAGGGCTGGCGAGCAGTTCTTC
CASSNPMYRAGEQFF
>TRBJ2-1|TRBD1|.|TRBV4-3
TGCGCCAGCAGTCAGGACAGGGGGGCCTACAATGAGCAGTTCTTC
CASSQDRGAYNEQFF
>TRBJ1-6|.|.|TRBV6-4
TGTGCCAAGCAGGCGGGGGGCGGCAAGTGGAGCTCCTATAATTCACCCCTCCACTTT
CAKQAGGGKWSSYNSPLHF
>TRBJ2-5|.|.|TRBV5-1
TGCGCCAGCAGCTTGGCCAACCAAGAGACCCAGTACTTC
CASSLANQETQYF
>TRBJ1-2|.|few|TRBV5-1
TGCGCCAGCAGCCCGGCCACAGGTAACTCCTATGGCTACACCTTC
CASSPATGNSYGYTF
>TRBJ2-1|.|.|TRBV11-3
TGTGCCAGCAGCTTAGCCGAAACAGGCGAGCAGTTCTTC
CASSLAETGEQFF
>TRBJ2-7|TRBD1|.|TRBV4-3
TGCGCCAGCAGCCGGGATACGGGACAGGGGGTTAACGAGCAGTACTTC
CASSRDTGQGVNEQYF
>TRBJ1-2|TRBD1|few|TRBV5-1
TGCGCCAGCAGCTTAACAGGGGACTATGGCTACACCTTC
CASSLTGDYGYTF
>TRBJ1-2|TRBD1|.|TRBV11-2
TGTGCCAGCAGCCCGATTCGACAGGGGTTGAGTGGCTACACCTTC
CASSPIRQGLSGYTF
>TRBJ2-7|.|.|TRBV10-3
TGTGCCATCAGTGAGTCGCCAGGCGTGGGGGGCGAGCAGTACTTC
CAISESPGVGGEQYF
>TRBJ2-5|.|few|TRBV4-2
TGTGCCAGCAGCCAAGGGGCAGGAAAAGAGACCCAGTACTTC
CASSQGAGKETQYF
>TRBJ1-3|.|few|TRBV11-2
TGTGCCAGCAGCCTATCCGGAAACACCATATATTTT
CASSLSGNTIYF
>TRBJ1-6|.|.|TRBV18
TGTGCCAGCTCACCGGACGGGGGGCGAGGTTTGAATTCACCCCTCCACTTT
CASSPDGGRGLNSPLHF
>TRBJ1-2|.|.|TRBV5-5
TGTGCCAGCAGCTTTAACGGGGTGGATGGCTACACCTTC
CASSFNGVDGYTF
>TRBJ2-3|.|.|TRBV9
TGTGCCAGCAGCGTACAGGCGGGCGCAGATACGCAGTATTTT
CASSVQAGADTQYF
>TRBJ1-5|.|.|TRBV9
TGTGCCTCAGGGGGCAATCAGCCCCAGCATTTT
CASGGNQPQHF
>TRBJ1-3|.|.|TRBV11-2
TGTGCCAGCAGCGCACAACAGGGCCCCTCTGGAAACACCATATATTTT
CASSAQQGPSGNTIYF
>TRBJ2-7|TRBD1|.|TRBV5-8
TGTGCCAGCAGCCTGGGACAGGGATTGGTCTACGAGCAGTACTTC
CASSLGQGLVYEQYF
>TRBJ1-5|TRBD1|.|TRBV7-2
TGTGCCAGCAGTCGACAGGGAAGGGATCAGCCCCAGCATTTT
CASSRQGRDQPQHF
>TRBJ2-7|.|.|TRBV5-4
TGTGCCAGCAGCTTGGATCCCGGACTCTACTCTGAGCAGTACTTC
CASSLDPGLYSEQYF
>TRBJ1-1|.|.|TRBV29-1
TGCAGCGTTAACCGGACACCGCCCGAAGCTTTCTTT
CSVNRTPPEAFF
>TRBJ1-2|TRBD1|.|TRBV27
TGTGCCAGCAGGCGGGGACAGGGAGAAGGCTACACCTTC
CASRRGQGEGYTF
>TRBJ2-5|.|.|TRBV5-5
TGTGCCAGCGGACAGACCCCAGAGACCCAGTACTTC
CASGQTPETQYF